The 25 T cell receptor beta chains listed next were all sequenced from one sample in a study of CD8 T cell repertoires and HIV-1 epitope variants. Clones were sequenced by immunoSEQ multiplex PCR, and TCRdb holds only the in-frame ones, with some missing. The repertoire holds 3,000 to 3,500 clones, with 55% to 75% as singletons. These receptors' targets are unknown. The sample consisted of cultured CD8+ T cells derived from PBMCs. These receptor sequences come from a male donor with HIV.

For this clone: A read error may produce the germline difference seen at one junction end. The genes are TRBV13 and TRBJ2-3; possible D gene TRBD1, 5 bases. CDR1 and CDR2 (germline): PRHDT, FYEKMQ (reference sequence). The CDR3 totals 14 residues. The CDR3 DNA follows: TGTGCCAGCAGCCTAGGGGCCTCCACAGATACGCAGTATTTT. The encoded protein is CASSLGASTDTQYF.

This clone came up a few times. The rearrangement uses TRBV19 and TRBJ2-7; 10 positions agree with TRBD2. This CDR3 contains 16 residues. Germline loops: CDR1 LNHDA, CDR2 SQIVND (reference sequence). With V trimmed by 3 bases and J by 4 bases, 9 bases remained unmatched. The DNA of the CDR3 is TGTGCCAGTAGTATCGACTTAACTAGCGGGGTATACGAGCAGTACTTC. It codes for CASSIDLTSGVYEQYF.

V is TRBV28 and J is TRBJ2-7; D ambiguous. Trimming took off 6 bases at V and 6 bases at J, with 9 bases between the two ends. CDR3 size: 11 residues. Germline CDR1 and CDR2: MDHEN and SYDVKM. Written as DNA, the CDR3 is TGTGCCAGCAGAGAAGGGTTCGAGCAGTACTTC. Encoded protein: CASREGFEQYF.

CDR3 loop: CASSESTSGDHYEQYF. DNA for the CDR3: TGCGCCAGCAGTGAGTCGACTAGCGGGGATCACTACGAGCAGTACTTC. The chain recombines TRBV10-1 with TRBJ2-7; 11 positions match TRBD2. CDR3 size: 16 residues. CDR1 and CDR2 (germline): WNHNN, SYGVQD (reference sequence). J was trimmed by 3 bases and V by 0 bases; bases with no gene match: 4.

This clone has only a few counts. This rearrangement joins TRBV19 to TRBJ2-2, with a tentative D call TRBD2 (5 bases). Trimming removed 4 bases from V and 0 bases from J, with 15 bases in between. There are 17 residues in the CDR3. Germline V lookup: CDR1 LNHDA, CDR2 SQIVND (reference sequence). Here the CDR3 reads CASSNWIQTTNTGELFF. The CDR3 coding sequence is TGTGCCAGTAGTAACTGGATTCAGACTACGAACACCGGGGAGCTGTTTTTT.

This chain links TRBV27 with TRBJ2-1; D unclear. This CDR3 comprises 16 residues. Germline values: CDR1 MNHEY, CDR2 SMNVEV (reference sequence). The V gene lost 6 bases and the J gene lost 0 bases, with 15 bases spanning the gap. CDR3 residues: CASRPRVPSSYNEQFF. CDR3 nucleotides: TGTGCCAGCAGGCCCCGGGTACCCAGCTCCTACAATGAGCAGTTCTTC.

The chain combines TRBV5-1 with TRBJ1-5, with 7 bases identical to TRBD1. J gave up 6 bases and V 0 bases, and 9 bases lay outside the gene matches. CDR1 and CDR2 from the germline V gene are SGHRS and YFSETQ. This CDR3 is 16 amino acids long. CDR3 DNA sequence: TGCGCCAGCAGCTTGGGGCTCAGGGGGGCTGGTCAGCCCCAGCATTTT. Translation gives CASSLGLRGAGQPQHF.

This sequence joins TRBV5-8 and TRBJ1-5; D may be TRBD1 (5 bases). Germline V gene lookup returns CDR1 SGHTS and CDR2 YDEGEE. The ends were cut back, 7 bases at V and 3 bases at J, with 8 bases in the middle. The length of the CDR3 is 12 residues. The CDR3 sequence is CASGGYNQPQHF. The CDR3 coding sequence is TGTGCCAGCGGGGGGTACAATCAGCCCCAGCATTTT.

The chain is built from TRBV13 and TRBJ2-1, with D unresolved. The CDR3 is 12 residues long. The germline gives CDR1 PRHDT, CDR2 FYEKMQ (reference sequence). Trimming pared 6 bases from V and 4 bases from J, leaving 7 bases between. CDR3 sequence (DNA): TGTGCCAGCAGGGACGGATACAATGAGCAGTTCTTC. It is translated as CASRDGYNEQFF.

This sequence joins TRBV18 and TRBJ2-5; D remains ambiguous. V lost 3 bases, J lost 1 base, and 0 bases lay in between. This CDR3 has 11 amino acids. Germline CDR1 is KGHSH and CDR2 is LQKENI. The CDR3 sequence: CASSPQETQYF. DNA of the CDR3: TGTGCCAGCTCACCCCAAGAGACCCAGTACTTC.

This chain connects TRBV19 to TRBJ2-1; possibly TRBD2 for D (5 bases). CDR3 length: 15 amino acids. Trimming left V 3 bases short and J 4 bases short, with 13 bases between. Germline V lookup: CDR1 LNHDA, CDR2 SQIVND (reference sequence). In nucleotides, the CDR3 is TGTGCCAGTAGTATTGGGAGCGGAGCTTACAATGAGCAGTTCTTC. Translating gives CASSIGSGAYNEQFF.

The J gene is TRBJ1-5, the V gene TRBV5-8; the D is unclear. Germline CDR1 SGHTS, CDR2 YDEGEE. The V gene lost 4 bases and the J gene lost 0 bases, with 5 bases spanning the gap. CDR3 length: 13 amino acids. Written as DNA, the CDR3 is TGTGCCAGCAGCGTCAGTAGCAATCAGCCCCAGCATTTT. Its protein is CASSVSSNQPQHF.

The chain combines TRBV11-1 with TRBJ1-2; no firm D call. The CDR3 runs 15 residues. V gave up 1 base and J gave up 4 bases, with 13 bases separating them. CDR1 SGHAT and CDR2 FQDESV come from the germline V gene (reference sequence). Here the CDR3 DNA reads TGTGCCAGCAGCTTAGATCGCACCCTCGGCTATGGCTACACCTTC. Protein: CASSLDRTLGYGYTF.

Remarks on this clone: Compared with germline, one end of the junction differs, possibly owing to a read error. This chain connects TRBV29-1 to TRBJ2-5, with D hard to call. This CDR3 is built from 11 residues. Germline-derived CDR1 and CDR2 are SQVTM and ANQGSEA. In DNA, the CDR3 is TGCAGCGTCGAAGAGACAGAGACCCAGTACTTC. Translated: CSVEETETQYF.

This clone was found once. This chain connects TRBV7-9 to TRBJ2-2; 9 nucleotides line up with TRBD2. The CDR3 covers 17 residues. CDR1 is SEHNR and CDR2 is FQNEAQ in the germline V gene (reference sequence). The V gene end was trimmed by 5 bases and the J gene end by 1 base; junction bases not matched to a gene: 8. CDR3 in DNA: TGTGCCAGCAGCACCATCGCGGGGGGGAAGAACACCGGGGAGCTGTTTTTT. The encoded protein is CASSTIAGGKNTGELFF.

This sequence joins TRBV19 and TRBJ1-2; TRBD1 aligns across 7 bases. Germline V gives CDR1 LNHDA, CDR2 SQIVND (reference sequence). The CDR3 covers 16 residues. The ends lost 2 bases at V and 3 bases at J; junction bases unmatched: 9. In DNA form, the CDR3 reads TGTGCCAGTAGTATACAAACAGGGGACGCCTACTATGGCTACACCTTC. This encodes CASSIQTGDAYYGYTF.

The chain couples TRBV15 to TRBJ2-3; D not resolved. This CDR3 is 14 amino acids long. Germline V gene data show CDR1 as LNHNV and CDR2 as YYDKDF (reference sequence). V lost 4 bases, J lost 2 bases, and 10 bases lay in between. CDR3 in DNA: TGTGCCACCAGCATTGTGCCTCTCACAGATACGCAGTATTTT. This codes for CATSIVPLTDTQYF.

This clone was detected once. V usage is TRBV5-1 and J usage is TRBJ2-7, with D tentatively TRBD2 (5 bases). The V and J ends lost 3 bases and 6 bases respectively, with 16 bases between them. This CDR3 has 14 residues. Germline loops: CDR1 SGHRS, CDR2 YFSETQ. The chain's CDR3 is CASSSDSGSGEQYF. The CDR3 coding sequence is TGCGCCAGCAGCTCGGACTCCGGTTCGGGCGAGCAGTACTTC.

The V and J genes are TRBV6-4 and TRBJ2-3, with D perhaps TRBD2 (5 bases). Germline CDR1 reads MRHNA; CDR2 reads SNTAGT. This CDR3 contains 15 residues. V dropped 4 bases and J dropped 3 bases, with 14 bases sitting between them. The CDR3: CASSGERAGTDTQYF. The DNA for the CDR3 is TGTGCCAGCAGTGGGGAGAGGGCCGGGACAGATACGCAGTATTTT.

V usage is TRBV19 and J usage is TRBJ1-2, with 9 nucleotides matching TRBD1. Germline V CDR1 and CDR2: LNHDA, SQIVND (reference sequence). This CDR3 contains 15 residues. V was pared by 3 bases and J by 4 bases, with 6 bases of the junction left unmatched. For the CDR3, the DNA is TGTGCCAGTAGTATTGGAACAGGGGGCGGCTATGGCTACACCTTC. Translation gives CASSIGTGGGYGYTF.

J is TRBJ2-2 and V is TRBV5-1, with D unclear. The germline V gene has CDR1 SGHRS and CDR2 YFSETQ. The CDR3 has 15 residues. Between the trimmed V and J ends, which lost 4 bases and 2 bases, there was a span of 12 bases. CDR3 in amino acids: CASSIFHLNTGELFF. Here the CDR3 DNA reads TGCGCCAGCAGCATCTTTCACCTTAACACCGGGGAGCTGTTTTTT. Based on the CDR3 plus reference TRBV5-1 and TRBJ2-2, the full variable domain is KAGVTQTPRYLIKTRGQQVTLSCSPISGHRSVSWYQQTPGQGLQFLFEYFSETQRNKGNFPGRFSGRQFSNSRSEMNVSTLELGDSALYLCASSIFHLNTGELFFGEGSRLTVL.

This clone was observed a handful of times. The chain uses TRBV30 and TRBJ1-5, with D unclear. Germline values: CDR1 GTSNPN, CDR2 SVGIG (reference sequence). V was shortened by 0 bases and J by 2 bases, with 11 bases between the two germline ends. The CDR3 sequence is 15 residues long. CDR3 amino acids: CAWSVWGEGNQPQHF. Written as DNA, the CDR3 is TGTGCCTGGAGTGTATGGGGAGAAGGCAATCAGCCCCAGCATTTT.

The chain joins TRBV6-5 to TRBJ2-7; 7 positions agree with TRBD1. This CDR3 region has 15 residues. Germline trimming cut 6 bases from V and 2 bases from J; bases unmatched to any gene: 10. The germline V gene encodes CDR1 MNHEY and CDR2 SVGAGI. CDR3 DNA sequence: TGTGCCAGCAGCCTGACAGGGTCATTTACCTACGAGCAGTACTTC. This translates into CASSLTGSFTYEQYF.

V usage is TRBV30 and J usage is TRBJ1-6; TRBD1 aligns across 11 bases. Germline V gene data show CDR1 as GTSNPN and CDR2 as SVGIG (reference sequence). Trimming at V came to 0 bases and at J to 9 bases, leaving 4 bases not matched to a gene. This CDR3 is 15 amino acids long. The CDR3, as DNA: TGTGCCTGGAGTGTGGGGGGACAGGGGGTTTCACCCCTCCACTTT. As protein: CAWSVGGQGVSPLHF.

CDR3 coding DNA: TGTGCCAGCAGCCCGAGGGACAGGGATGTCGAGCAGTACTTC. Protein product: CASSPRDRDVEQYF. The chain links TRBV11-1 to TRBJ2-7; 9 positions match TRBD1. From germline, CDR1 is SGHAT and CDR2 FQDESV (reference sequence). V shed 5 bases, J shed 6 bases, and the junction held 8 bases outside the gene matches. There are 14 residues in the CDR3.